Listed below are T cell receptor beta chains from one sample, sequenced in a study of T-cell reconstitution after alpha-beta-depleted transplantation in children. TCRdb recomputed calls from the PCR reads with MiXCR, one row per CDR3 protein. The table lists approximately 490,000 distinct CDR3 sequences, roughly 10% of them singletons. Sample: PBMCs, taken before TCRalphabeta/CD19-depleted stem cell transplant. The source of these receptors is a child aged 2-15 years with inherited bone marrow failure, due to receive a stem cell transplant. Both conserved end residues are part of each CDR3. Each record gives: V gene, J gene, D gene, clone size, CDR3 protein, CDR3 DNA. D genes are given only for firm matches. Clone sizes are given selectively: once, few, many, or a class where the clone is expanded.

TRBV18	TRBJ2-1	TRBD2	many	CASSPYLRLAGENEQFF	TGTGCCAGCTCACCTTACTTAAGACTAGCGGGAGAAAATGAGCAGTTCTTC
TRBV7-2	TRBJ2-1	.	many	CASSRVEDYLHNEQFF	TGTGCCAGCAGTCGGGTGGAGGACTACCTCCACAATGAGCAGTTCTTC
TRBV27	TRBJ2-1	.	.	CASHPRVGSGYNEQFF	TGTGCCAGCCATCCTCGCGTGGGTAGCGGCTACAATGAGCAGTTCTTC
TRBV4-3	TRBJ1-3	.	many	CASSQGLSSGNTIYF	TGCGCCAGCAGCCAAGGGTTAAGCTCTGGAAACACCATATATTTT
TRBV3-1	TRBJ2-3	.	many	CASSQETVTQYF	TGTGCCAGCAGCCAAGAGACCGTTACGCAGTATTTT
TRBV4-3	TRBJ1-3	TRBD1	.	CASSQLAGTGITIYF	TGCGCCAGCAGTCAACTAGCCGGGACAGGTATCACCATATATTTT
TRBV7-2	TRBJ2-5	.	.	CASSLVIGGGNQETQYF	TGTGCCAGCAGCTTAGTCATAGGGGGAGGAAACCAAGAGACCCAGTACTTC
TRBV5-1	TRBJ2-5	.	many	CASSRRDSTQETQYF	TGCGCCAGCAGCCGCCGGGACTCTACCCAAGAGACCCAGTACTTC
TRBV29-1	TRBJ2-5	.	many	CSVKEEIQETQYF	TGCAGCGTGAAGGAGGAGATCCAAGAGACCCAGTACTTC
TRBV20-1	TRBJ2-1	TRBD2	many	CSARGGSGRAGEQFF	TGCAGTGCTAGAGGTGGCAGCGGGAGGGCAGGAGAGCAGTTCTTC
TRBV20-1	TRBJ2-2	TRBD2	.	CSAWGLAGTINTGELFF	TGCAGCGCCTGGGGCCTAGCGGGGACCATTAACACCGGGGAGCTGTTTTTT
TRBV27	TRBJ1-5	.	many	CASSDTGYGYQPQHF	TGTGCCAGCAGTGATACAGGGTACGGCTATCAGCCCCAGCATTTT
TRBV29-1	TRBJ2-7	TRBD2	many	CSVVSAGERYEQYF	TGCAGCGTTGTTTCGGCGGGAGAGCGGTACGAGCAGTACTTC
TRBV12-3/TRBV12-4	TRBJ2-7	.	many	CASSQQIPEQYF	TGTGCCAGCAGCCAACAGATTCCCGAGCAGTACTTC
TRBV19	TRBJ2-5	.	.	CASSMFAVRGETQYF	TGTGCCAGTAGTATGTTTGCGGTAAGGGGAGAGACCCAGTACTTC
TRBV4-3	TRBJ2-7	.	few	CASSPTHLKTNEQYF	TGCGCCAGCAGCCCAACCCACCTGAAAACAAACGAGCAGTACTTC
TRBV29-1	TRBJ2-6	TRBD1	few	CSVDPGQGFGANVLTF	TGCAGCGTTGACCCGGGACAGGGGTTCGGGGCCAACGTCCTGACTTTC
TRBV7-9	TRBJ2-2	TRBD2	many	CASSPYLAGGTGELFF	TGTGCCAGCAGCCCGTATCTAGCGGGCGGCACCGGGGAGCTGTTTTTT
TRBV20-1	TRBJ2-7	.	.	CSARTPSYEQYF	TGCAGTGCTCGGACTCCTTCCTACGAGCAGTACTTC
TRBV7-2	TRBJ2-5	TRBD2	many	CASSLYAGVLKTQYF	TGTGCCAGCAGCTTATACGCGGGAGTATTAAAGACCCAGTACTTC
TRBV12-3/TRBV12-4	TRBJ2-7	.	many	CASSPRNEQYF	TGTGCCAGCAGCCCACGCAACGAGCAGTACTTC
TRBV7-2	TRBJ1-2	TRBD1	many	CASSLSGQGARGGYTF	TGTGCCAGCAGCTTATCGGGACAGGGGGCGCGCGGTGGCTACACCTTC
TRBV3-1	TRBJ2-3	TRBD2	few	CASSRSTGYRLAGADTQYF	TGTGCCAGCAGCCGATCGACAGGTTACCGACTAGCGGGAGCAGATACGCAGTATTTT
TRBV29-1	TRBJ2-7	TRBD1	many	CSAETGLSYEQYF	TGCAGCGCCGAGACAGGGTTATCCTACGAGCAGTACTTC
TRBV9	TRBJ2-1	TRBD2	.	CASSAPLASLYNEQFF	TGTGCCAGCAGCGCCCCACTAGCGTCCCTGTACAATGAGCAGTTCTTC
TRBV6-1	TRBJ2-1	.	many	CASSDTSYRVNEQFF	TGTGCCAGCAGTGATACTAGTTACCGGGTCAATGAGCAGTTCTTC
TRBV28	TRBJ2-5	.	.	CASSLWVGETQYF	TGTGCCAGCAGTTTATGGGTAGGAGAGACCCAGTACTTC
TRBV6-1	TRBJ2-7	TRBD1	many	CASSPRQGKYEQYF	TGTGCCAGCAGCCCCCGACAGGGGAAGTACGAGCAGTACTTC
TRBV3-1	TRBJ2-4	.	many	CASSQDSLAHIQYF	TGTGCCAGCAGCCAAGATTCCCTAGCTCACATTCAGTACTTC
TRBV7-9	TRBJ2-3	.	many	CASSPRLTDTQYF	TGTGCCAGCAGCCCGCGACTCACAGATACGCAGTATTTT
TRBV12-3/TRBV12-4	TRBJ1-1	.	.	CASSFGESTEAFF	TGTGCCAGCAGTTTTGGGGAGAGCACTGAAGCTTTCTTT
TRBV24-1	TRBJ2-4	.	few	CATSDTRAKNIQYF	TGTGCCACCAGTGATACTAGAGCCAAAAACATTCAGTACTTC
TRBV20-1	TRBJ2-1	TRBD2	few	CSGIAGSSYNEQFF	TGCAGTGGGATAGCGGGGAGCTCCTACAATGAGCAGTTCTTC
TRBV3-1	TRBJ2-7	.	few	CASSQRSRRDPYEQYF	TGTGCCAGCAGCCAACGGTCTAGGAGGGACCCCTACGAGCAGTACTTC
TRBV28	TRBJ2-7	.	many	CASSLSQTSLKYF	TGTGCCAGCAGTTTATCCCAGACCTCCCTAAAGTACTTC
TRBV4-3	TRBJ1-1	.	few	CASSQESLMNTEAFF	TGCGCCAGCAGCCAAGAGTCCCTGATGAACACTGAAGCTTTCTTT
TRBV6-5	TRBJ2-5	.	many	CASSFRGTLQETQYF	TGTGCCAGCAGTTTTCGAGGGACTCTCCAAGAGACCCAGTACTTC
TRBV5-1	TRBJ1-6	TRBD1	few	CASSPTAGTGMLLESPLHF	TGCGCCAGCAGCCCAACCGCCGGGACAGGGATGCTTTTGGAATCACCCCTCCACTTT
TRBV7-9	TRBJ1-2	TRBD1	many	CASATGQGVYGYTF	TGTGCCAGCGCAACAGGACAGGGGGTCTATGGCTACACCTTC
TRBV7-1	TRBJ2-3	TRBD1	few	CASSSGQFTDTQYF	TGTGCCAGCAGCTCGGGACAGTTCACAGATACGCAGTATTTT
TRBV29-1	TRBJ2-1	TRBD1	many	CSVGTGGYNEQFF	TGCAGCGTTGGGACAGGGGGCTACAATGAGCAGTTCTTC
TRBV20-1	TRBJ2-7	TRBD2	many	CSAPGLAGSWITYEQYF	TGCAGTGCGCCGGGACTAGCGGGATCATGGATCACCTACGAGCAGTACTTC
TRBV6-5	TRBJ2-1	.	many	CASSYMVAGINEQFF	TGTGCCAGCAGTTACATGGTAGCAGGTATCAATGAGCAGTTCTTC
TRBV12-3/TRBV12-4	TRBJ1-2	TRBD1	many	CASSQRQGANYGYTF	TGTGCCAGCAGTCAAAGACAGGGTGCAAACTATGGCTACACCTTC
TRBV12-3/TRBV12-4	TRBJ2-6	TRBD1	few	CASSYPGTGGGSGANVLTF	TGTGCCAGCAGCTATCCCGGGACAGGGGGCGGCTCTGGGGCCAACGTCCTGACTTTC
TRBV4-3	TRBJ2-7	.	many	CASSQVAVPSSYEQYF	TGCGCCAGCAGCCAAGTAGCGGTACCGAGCTCCTACGAGCAGTACTTC
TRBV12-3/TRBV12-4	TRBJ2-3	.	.	CASSLAWGGSTDTQYF	TGTGCCAGCAGTTTAGCGTGGGGGGGCAGCACAGATACGCAGTATTTT
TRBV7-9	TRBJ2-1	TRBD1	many	CASSGTGAYEQFF	TGTGCCAGCAGCGGGACAGGGGCCTATGAGCAGTTCTTC
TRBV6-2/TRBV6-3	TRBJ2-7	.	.	CASRLGPRNPYEQYF	TGTGCCAGCAGACTCGGGCCCCGGAACCCCTACGAGCAGTACTTC
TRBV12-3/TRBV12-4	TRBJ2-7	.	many	CASRPTPRRSREYF	TGTGCCAGCAGGCCCACTCCTAGACGGTCGAGGGAATACTTC
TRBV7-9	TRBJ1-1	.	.	CASSLILGVNTEAFF	TGTGCCAGCAGCTTAATACTGGGGGTGAACACTGAAGCTTTCTTT
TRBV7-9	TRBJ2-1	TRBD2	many	CASSWTSGSHNEQFF	TGTGCCAGCAGCTGGACTAGCGGGAGTCACAATGAGCAGTTCTTC
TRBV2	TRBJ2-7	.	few	CASRDDRYEQYF	TGTGCCAGCAGGGATGACCGGTACGAGCAGTACTTC
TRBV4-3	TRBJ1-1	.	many	CASSQEGHRRGNTEAFF	TGCGCCAGCAGCCAAGAAGGACACCGGAGGGGGAACACTGAAGCTTTCTTT
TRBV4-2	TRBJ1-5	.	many	CASSLVVSNQPQHF	TGTGCCAGCAGCCTGGTTGTTAGCAATCAGCCCCAGCATTTT
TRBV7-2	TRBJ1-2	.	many	CASSHRAFGYTF	TGTGCCAGCAGCCACCGTGCCTTCGGCTACACCTTC